This passage covers 5 T cell receptor beta chains from one sample sequenced in a study of tissue T cells after allogeneic stem cell transplantation. Time point denoted: mouse harvest day 14 after allogeneic transplant. Tail vein injection delivered 10^7 T-cell-depleted bone marrow cells and 10^6 splenic CD5+ T cells. This table comes from immunoSEQ multiplex PCR, and its TCRdb copy is limited to in-frame clones, with some not included. The table lists around 1,600 clones, roughly 50% of them singletons. Sequenced: spleen. These receptor sequences come from a female BALB/c mouse given C57BL/6 T cells with graft-versus-host disease after an allogeneic hematopoietic cell transplant.

Worth noting for this clone: Gene names follow the mouse nomenclature. The CDR3 end falls 1 residue outside the read, so it is completed with the germline J gene. The J gene is TRBJ1-5, the V gene TRBV26; 9 bases map to TRBD1. Trimming cost V 4 bases and J 6 bases; bases outside gene matches: 7. CDR3 length equals 15 residues. Germline CDR1 KGHPV, CDR2 FQNQEV (reference sequence). CDR3 DNA, as far as it was read: TGTGCCAGCAGTCCTCCGGGACAGGGAGGCCAGGCTCCGCTT. Translating gives CASSPPGQGGQAPL. The whole CDR3 sequence is CASSPPGQGGQAPLF.

Concerning this clone: The germline and genes are mouse ones. Read data end 1 residue before the CDR3 end; the end is taken from the germline J gene. The rearrangement uses TRBV13-2 and TRBJ2-3; TRBD2 aligns across 8 bases. V was pared by 5 bases and J by 3 bases, with 2 bases of the junction left unmatched. The CDR3 sequence is 13 residues long. The germline gives CDR1 NNHNN, CDR2 SYGAGS (reference sequence). CDR3 loop: CASGGGRAETLYF. CDR3 DNA (partial): TGTGCCAGCGGGGGGGGGCGGGCAGAAACGCTGTAT.

As regards this clone: Mouse names are used for the genes. Read data end 1 residue before the CDR3 end; the end is taken from the germline J gene. The genes are TRBV29 and TRBJ2-4; D remains ambiguous. Germline CDR1 is MSHET and CDR2 is SYDVDS. The CDR3 has 15 residues. V was trimmed by 0 bases and J by 0 bases, leaving 7 bases between them. CDR3 sequence: CASSLSTGSQNTLYF. The sequenced CDR3 bases are TGTGCTAGCAGTTTATCGACCGGTAGTCAAAACACCTTGTAC.

Concerning this clone: Here the gene names and germline are mouse. The CDR3 end falls 1 residue outside the read, so it is completed with the germline J gene. The V gene is TRBV26, the J gene TRBJ2-4; the D is unclear. Germline-derived CDR1 and CDR2 are KGHPV and FQNQEV (reference sequence). The CDR3 runs to 13 residues. V was trimmed by 2 bases and J by 0 bases, leaving 3 bases between them. CDR3 loop: CASSLGSQNTLYF. Partial CDR3 DNA: TGTGCCAGCAGTCTGGGAAGTCAAAACACCTTGTAC.

This clone is medium-sized. Gene and germline names: mouse. The read gets to within 1 residue of the CDR3 end, and the germline J gene fills in the rest. The V gene is TRBV29, the J gene TRBJ1-2; D is unresolved. This CDR3 has 13 amino acids. Germline CDR1 MSHET, CDR2 SYDVDS. Trimming shortened V by 5 bases and J by 1 base, and 8 bases separated the two germline ends. The CDR3 reads CASSRHKNSDYTF. The CDR3 bases that were read are TGTGCTAGCAGTCGTCATAAAAACTCCGACTACACC.